This T cell receptor (beta chain) was profiled in a study of blood T cell repertoires in COVID-19 (TCRdb year 2020). Notes on the research overall: Samples from collaborators originated in the United States, Italy and Spain and spanned both the acute and convalescent phases of COVID-19. Deeply sampled blood TCRbeta repertoires from subjects exposed to, actively infected with, or recovered from COVID-19 were included in the dataset. The repertoires were released in a freely available public database intended as a resource for research on the immune response to SARS-CoV-2. Where HLA class I and class II types were available, the types were taken from metadata supplied by the sample provider, not from assay-based typing. A de-identified subject ID, COVID-19 status, age in years and sex were almost always included in the sample metadata. Samples came from the ongoing ImmuneRACE study (first 160 participants) plus 1,254 subjects from 6 global collaborators. The prospective study material was composed of cDNA or gDNA derived from T cells, B-cell-depleted T cells, or PBMCs.

Another Seattle source contributed samples from volunteer blood donors who had recovered from COVID-19. The collaborating institutions used their own protocols to collect whole blood in K2EDTA tubes. For TCRbeta analysis, collaborator samples were shipped as frozen whole blood, as isolated PBMCs, or as DNA extracted from either sample type. Note on this clone: What this receptor recognizes is not known. Base qualities are missing; no much larger clone stands one base away.

TCRbeta CDR3 regions were amplified from genomic DNA by means of the immunoSEQ Assay, a bias-controlled multiplex PCR. The study's own analysis went as follows. The number of nucleated cells in each sample was estimated by amplification of reference gene primers within the assay. To quantify the absolute abundance of each unique TCRbeta CDR3 rearrangement, sequence reads were collapsed and filtered. For each sample, productive Simpson clonality was calculated by taking the square root of Simpson's diversity index across productive rearrangements. Imported from immuneACCESS, the table was reduced by TCRdb to in-frame sequences with V and J called. These copies leave out some clones; in studies compared against another copy, an unresolved V gene accounts for under half, and the cause of the remainder is not known. The V and J calls and clone size were taken over from that table, and D and trimming were inferred from the DNA. The sample includes 250,000 to 300,000 clones, with about nine tenths observed a single time. 0.94% of the sample lies in the top ten.

Overall study outcomes, separate from this receptor: The quantity of clinical and demographic metadata differed by source and by participant and was supplied without curation.

Including the terminal cysteine and phenylalanine, the CDR3 comprises 13 residues. Just the 39-base CDR3 DNA is kept, in frame starting at base 1. V was cut back by 3 bases and J by 2 bases, leaving a gap of 7 bases between them. As encoded in the germline V gene (reference sequence), CDR1 is LNHDA while CDR2 is SQIVND. The chain links TRBV19 with TRBJ1-1; no D gene can be assigned with confidence. Sequencing used peripheral blood. This receptor was obtained from a middle-aged woman who had recovered from COVID-19. The DNA sequence is TGTGCCAGTAGTATTTGGGCAAACACTGAAGCTTTCTTT. This yields the protein CASSIWANTEAFF.